This TCR beta chain was retrieved from a study of blood T cell repertoires in COVID-19. The CDR3 length is 16 residues. From germline, CDR1 is SGHRS and CDR2 YFSETQ. The trim removed 0 bases at V and 5 bases at J, leaving 7 bases unmatched. Sequenced by immunoSEQ multiplex PCR; TCRdb stores in-frame clones only, minus some. The profile covers under 450,000 clones, with 70% to 90% appearing a single time and under 8.5% taken by the ten largest. The clonotype originates from a woman aged 60-75 years with COVID-19, enrolled during active disease. What was sequenced was peripheral blood. The V gene is TRBV5-1, the J gene TRBJ2-3, with 9 bases matching TRBD1. The CDR3 region is CASSLAAQGAIDTQYF. CDR3 nucleotide sequence: TGCGCCAGCAGCTTGGCCGCACAGGGGGCCATAGATACGCAGTATTTT.